Sequencing of this TCR beta chain was carried out in a study of response to subunit inactivated influenza vaccine. Findings and limits, study-wide: Researchers suggested that each seasonal influenza vaccination recruits few new T cells.

In this sample, this clonotype turned up a few times. Its antigen is as yet unknown. TCRdb reanalysed the RT-PCR reads using MiXCR and keeps one entry per CDR3 protein. The sample comprises some 550,000 distinct CDR3 sequences, roughly a quarter of which are singletons, and about 3% rests with the top ten. The sample was also linked to a second study, of T cells expressing NK-cell markers. That publication notes: Scientists made TCR beta cDNA using 5'RACE template switching with UMIs. From sorted CD3+CD56+NKG2C+, CD3+CD56+NKG2C- and CD3+CD56-NKG2C+ T cells came the TCR beta repertoires. The authors sequenced eight donors, of whom seven were HCMV-seropositive and one was seronegative. What restricted sorting to alpha-beta TCR T cells in several experiments was an anti-gamma-delta TCR antibody.

Here the sequenced sample was CD4+ T cells sorted from PBMCs, taken about 13 days after vaccination. The TCR comes from a man over 45 who received an inactivated influenza vaccine.

The CDR3 here is CASSFARPGTSGGLSYEQYF. The CDR3 DNA reads TGTGCCAGCAGCTTCGCAAGGCCCGGGACTAGCGGGGGGTTATCCTACGAGCAGTACTTC. The rearrangement uses TRBV7-8 and TRBJ2-7; 15 bases match TRBD2. From germline, CDR1 is SGHVS and CDR2 FQNEAQ. CDR3 size: 20 residues. V dropped 3 bases and J dropped 1; count of bases not matched to a gene: 13.